This TCR beta chain was recorded in a study of neurological immune-mediated disorders. TCRdb recomputed calls from the 5' RACE reads with MiXCR, one row per CDR3 protein. The repertoire includes roughly 62,000 distinct CDR3 sequences, about an eighth of them detected once, and approximately 1.8% sits in the top ten. The length of the CDR3 is 17 residues. The V end lost 4 bases, the J end lost 0 bases, and 14 bases lay between the germline ends. Germline lookup yields CDR1 SGHRS and CDR2 YFSETQ. Ten or more counts support this clonotype. Sequenced material: PBMCs. This sequence was found in a man in his fifties or sixties in good health. The chain links TRBV5-1 to TRBJ1-6, with TRBD1 as a possible D gene (5 bases). CDR3 loop: CASSPGRGSSYNSPLHF. DNA of the CDR3: TGCGCCAGCAGCCCGGGTAGGGGAAGCTCCTATAATTCACCCCTCCACTTT. The full variable domain, completed using reference TRBV5-1 and TRBJ1-6, is KAGVTQTPRYLIKTRGQQVTLSCSPISGHRSVSWYQQTPGQGLQFLFEYFSETQRNKGNFPGRFSGRQFSNSRSEMNVSTLELGDSALYLCASSPGRGSSYNSPLHFGNGTRLTVT.